The 10 T cell receptor beta chains listed next were all sequenced from one sample in a study of sequential checkpoint blockade in melanoma. This sample's treatment: randomized to nivolumab then ipilimumab (arm A) or the reverse (arm B). The protocol was immunoSEQ multiplex PCR, while the TCRdb copy is restricted to in-frame clones and leaves out a portion. Of about 12,000 clones in the sample, approximately 27% are singletons; the top ten hold roughly a fifth. The sample here was tumor tissue (inferred from file names), taken from a patient given nivolumab and ipilimumab in sequence. These receptors were obtained from a human donor with melanoma.

The table lists this clone with a few counts. The rearrangement joins TRBV7-6 to TRBJ1-2; D ambiguous. V lost 1 base to trimming and J lost 2 bases, with 8 bases between them. Per the germline V gene, CDR1 is SGHVS and CDR2 is FNYEAQ. The CDR3 consists of 14 residues. CDR3 nucleotide sequence: TGTGCCAGCAGCTTAGTTTCCAGGAACTATGGCTACACCTTC. The encoded protein is CASSLVSRNYGYTF.

This chain links TRBV28 with TRBJ1-4; 8 bases fit TRBD1. The CDR3 length is 17 residues. Per the germline V gene, CDR1 is MDHEN and CDR2 is SYDVKM. The V gene end was trimmed by 3 bases and the J gene end by 3 bases; junction bases not matched to a gene: 9. Here the CDR3 reads CASSFGQGPPPNEKLFF. The CDR3 DNA reads as TGTGCCAGCAGTTTCGGACAGGGCCCGCCGCCTAATGAAAAACTGTTTTTT.

This clone was found many times. V gene TRBV6-8 combines with J gene TRBJ2-7; unclear D gene. Germline CDR1 and CDR2: MNHGY and SAAAGT. With 2 bases removed from V and 1 base from J, the gap between germline ends came to 6 bases. The CDR3 is 13 amino acids. This CDR3 reads CASSYGPSYEQYF. CDR3 coding DNA: TGTGCCAGCAGTTACGGCCCGTCCTACGAGCAGTACTTC.

The chain recombines TRBV15 with TRBJ2-4; maybe TRBD1 (5 bases). Germline lookup yields CDR1 LNHNV and CDR2 YYDKDF (reference sequence). This CDR3 region has 14 residues. With 8 bases removed from V and 1 base from J, the gap between germline ends came to 12 bases. CDR3 DNA sequence: TGTGCCACCGGGCAACCAGGGGCCAAAAACATTCAGTACTTC. This translates into CATGQPGAKNIQYF.

The CDR3, as DNA: TGCGCCAGCAGCCAATCCACAGGGTTACGGTCGTCGTGCTACACCTTC. Translated: CASSQSTGLRSSCYTF. The chain has TRBV4-1 and TRBJ1-2; a weak D match, TRBD1 (6 bases). Germline loops: CDR1 MGHRA, CDR2 YSYEKL. The CDR3 is 16 amino acids. The V gene lost 2 bases and the J gene lost 9 bases, with 22 bases spanning the gap.

The chain has TRBV7-6 and TRBJ1-2; D may be TRBD1 (5 bases). CDR3 length equals 14 residues. Germline CDR1 is SGHVS and CDR2 is FNYEAQ. V was shortened by 3 bases and J by 2 bases, with 10 bases between the two germline ends. The CDR3 sequence is CASSFGEGNYGYTF. The CDR3 DNA is TGTGCCAGCAGCTTTGGGGAGGGGAACTATGGCTACACCTTC.

This clone was detected a few times. The genes are TRBV6-8 and TRBJ2-2, with 7 positions matching TRBD1. This CDR3 region has 14 residues. The germline CDR1 and CDR2 sequences are MNHGY and SAAAGT. V was pared by 5 bases and J by 3 bases, with 3 bases of the junction left unmatched. The CDR3 sequence is CASSDRADTGELFF. CDR3 coding DNA: TGTGCCAGCAGTGACAGGGCGGACACCGGGGAGCTGTTTTTT.

This clone was seen at least ten times. The V gene is TRBV5-1, the J gene TRBJ2-1; D is unresolved. The V end was cut by 3 bases, the J end by 1 base, with 11 bases between. The CDR3 has 15 residues. Germline V lookup: CDR1 SGHRS, CDR2 YFSETQ. The CDR3 DNA follows: TGCGCCAGCAGCTCGGTGTCACTATCCTACAATGAGCAGTTCTTC. Its translation: CASSSVSLSYNEQFF.

This clone was found a few times. The chain has TRBV7-6 and TRBJ1-1, with D hard to call. Germline V CDR1 and CDR2: SGHVS, FNYEAQ. The CDR3 is 14 amino acids. V dropped 5 bases and J dropped 0 bases, with 10 bases sitting between them. The CDR3 sequence: CASSRLRVNTEAFF. As DNA, the CDR3 is TGTGCCAGCAGCCGACTAAGGGTGAACACTGAAGCTTTCTTT.

The rearrangement joins TRBV10-2 to TRBJ2-3, with no clear D. CDR1 is WSHSY, CDR2 SAAADI, per germline. The CDR3 spans 14 residues. Trimming pared 3 bases from V and 4 bases from J, leaving 11 bases between. The CDR3 here is CASSERARSDTQYF. CDR3 DNA: TGCGCCAGCAGTGAAAGGGCTAGGTCAGATACGCAGTATTTT.